This TCR beta chain comes out of a study of blood T cell repertoires in COVID-19. The wider study: Spain, Italy and the United States supplied samples that represented acute and convalescent COVID-19. Sample material is recorded as cDNA or gDNA derived from T cells, B-cell-depleted T cells, or PBMCs.

Under the authors' procedure: Estimation of nucleated cell counts relied on the amplification of reference gene primers. Method: immunoSEQ multiplex PCR; TCRdb's copy keeps in-frame clones and lacks some. V, J and clone size derive from that table, while D and trimming were established from the DNA sequence. The sample holds 20,000 to 30,000 clones, 90% seen once. CDR1 SGHNT and CDR2 YYREEE come from the germline V gene (reference sequence). The CDR3 runs 16 residues. The ends were cut back, 7 bases at V and 2 bases at J, with 19 bases in the middle. This sequence joins TRBV5-4 and TRBJ2-1, with D possibly matching TRBD1 (6 bases). The sample taken for sequencing was peripheral blood. The TCR comes from an older woman with active COVID-19. The CDR3 DNA follows: TGTGCCAGCCACACCCTCGGACAGAAGACCTACAATGAGCAGTTCTTC. It yields the protein CASHTLGQKTYNEQFF.